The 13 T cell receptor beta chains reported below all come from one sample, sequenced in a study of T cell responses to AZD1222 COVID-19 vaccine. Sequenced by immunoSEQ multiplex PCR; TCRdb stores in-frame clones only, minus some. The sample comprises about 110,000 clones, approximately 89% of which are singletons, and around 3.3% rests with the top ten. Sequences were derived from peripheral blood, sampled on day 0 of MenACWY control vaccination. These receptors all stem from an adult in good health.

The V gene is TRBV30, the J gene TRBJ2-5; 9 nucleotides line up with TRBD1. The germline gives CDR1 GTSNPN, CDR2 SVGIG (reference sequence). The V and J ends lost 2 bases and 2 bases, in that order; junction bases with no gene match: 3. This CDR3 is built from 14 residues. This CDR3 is CAWSRGTGQETQYF. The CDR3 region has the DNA TGTGCCTGGAGTAGGGGGACAGGGCAAGAGACCCAGTACTTC.

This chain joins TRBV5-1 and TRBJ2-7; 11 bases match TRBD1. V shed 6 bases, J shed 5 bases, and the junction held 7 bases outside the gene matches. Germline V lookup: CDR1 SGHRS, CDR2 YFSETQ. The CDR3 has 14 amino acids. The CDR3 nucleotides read TGCGCCAGCAAAGGACAGGGGGCGTCTCACGAGCAGTACTTC. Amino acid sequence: CASKGQGASHEQYF.

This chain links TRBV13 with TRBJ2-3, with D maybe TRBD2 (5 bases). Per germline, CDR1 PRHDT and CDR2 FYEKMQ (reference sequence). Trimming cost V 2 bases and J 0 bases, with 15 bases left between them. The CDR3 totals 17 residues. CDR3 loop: CASSLSTTLASTDTQYF. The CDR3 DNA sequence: TGTGCCAGCAGCTTATCCACTACCCTAGCTAGCACAGATACGCAGTATTTT.

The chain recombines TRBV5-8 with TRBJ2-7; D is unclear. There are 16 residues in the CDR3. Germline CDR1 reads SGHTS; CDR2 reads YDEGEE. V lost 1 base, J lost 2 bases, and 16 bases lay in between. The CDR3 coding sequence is TGTGCCAGCAGCTTGTCCGTTGGCTCCGGTCCCTACGAGCAGTACTTC. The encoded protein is CASSLSVGSGPYEQYF.

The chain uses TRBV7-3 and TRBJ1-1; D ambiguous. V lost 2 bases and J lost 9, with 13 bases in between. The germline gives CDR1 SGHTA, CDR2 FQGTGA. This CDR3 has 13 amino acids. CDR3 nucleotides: TGTGCCAGCAGCTTAGGCGGGGTAGAGAAAGCTTTCTTT. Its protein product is CASSLGGVEKAFF.

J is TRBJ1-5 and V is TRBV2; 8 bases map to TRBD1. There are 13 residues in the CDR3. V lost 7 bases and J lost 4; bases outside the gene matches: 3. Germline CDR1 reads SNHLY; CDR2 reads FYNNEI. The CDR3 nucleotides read TGTGCCAGCAACGGACAGGGTAATCAGCCCCAGCATTTT. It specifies CASNGQGNQPQHF. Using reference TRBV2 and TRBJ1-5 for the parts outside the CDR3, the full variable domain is EPEVTQTPSHQVTQMGQEVILRCVPISNHLYFYWYRQILGQKVEFLVSFYNNEISEKSEIFDDQFSVERPDGSNFTLKIRSTKLEDSAMYFCASNGQGNQPQHFGDGTRLSIL.

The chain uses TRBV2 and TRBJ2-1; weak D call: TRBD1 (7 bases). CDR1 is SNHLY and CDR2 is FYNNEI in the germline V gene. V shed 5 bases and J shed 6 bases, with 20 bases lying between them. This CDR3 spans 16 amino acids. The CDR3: CASSLTGPQGGNEQFF. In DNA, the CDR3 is TGTGCCAGCAGTCTTACCGGGCCCCAGGGGGGCAATGAGCAGTTCTTC.

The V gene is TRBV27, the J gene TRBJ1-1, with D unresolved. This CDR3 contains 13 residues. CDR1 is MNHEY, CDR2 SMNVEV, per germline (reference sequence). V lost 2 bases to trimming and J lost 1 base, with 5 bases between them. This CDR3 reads CASSLGENTEAFF. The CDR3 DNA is TGTGCCAGCAGTTTAGGAGAGAACACTGAAGCTTTCTTT.

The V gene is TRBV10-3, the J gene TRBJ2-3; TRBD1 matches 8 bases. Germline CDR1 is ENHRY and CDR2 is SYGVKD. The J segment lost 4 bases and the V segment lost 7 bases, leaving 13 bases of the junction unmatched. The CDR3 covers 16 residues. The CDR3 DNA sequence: TGTGCCATCAAAGGTGGGCAGGGGGCCCGGTCAGATACGCAGTATTTT. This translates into CAIKGGQGARSDTQYF.

The CDR3 loop reads CASSVGRRGPRAEAFF. DNA of the CDR3: TGTGCCAGTAGTGTAGGACGGCGGGGCCCCCGGGCTGAAGCTTTCTTT. The chain employs TRBV19 and TRBJ1-1, with D perhaps matching TRBD1 (5 bases). Germline CDR1 LNHDA, CDR2 SQIVND (reference sequence). The V gene lost 5 bases and the J gene lost 6 bases, with 22 bases spanning the gap. This CDR3 spans 16 amino acids.

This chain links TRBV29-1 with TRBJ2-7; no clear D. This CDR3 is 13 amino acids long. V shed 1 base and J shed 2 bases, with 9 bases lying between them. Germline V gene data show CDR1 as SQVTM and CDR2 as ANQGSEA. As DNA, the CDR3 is TGCAGCGTTGAAGTGACTGAGACCTACGAGCAGTACTTC. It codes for CSVEVTETYEQYF.

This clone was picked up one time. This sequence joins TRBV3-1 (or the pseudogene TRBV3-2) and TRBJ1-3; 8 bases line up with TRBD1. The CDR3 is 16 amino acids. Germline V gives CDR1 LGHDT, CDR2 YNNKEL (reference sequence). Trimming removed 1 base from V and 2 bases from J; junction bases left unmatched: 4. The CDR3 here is CASSQVARGPGNTIYF. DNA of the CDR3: TGTGCCAGCAGCCAAGTCGCCAGGGGGCCTGGAAACACCATATATTTT.

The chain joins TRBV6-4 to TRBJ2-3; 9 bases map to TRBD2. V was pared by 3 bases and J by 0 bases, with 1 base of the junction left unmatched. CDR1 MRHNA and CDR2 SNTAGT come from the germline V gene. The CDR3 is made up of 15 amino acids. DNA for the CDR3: TGTGCCAGCAGTGAGCGGGGGGGCAGCACAGATACGCAGTATTTT. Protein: CASSERGGSTDTQYF.